This TCR beta chain was profiled in a study of blood T cell repertoires in COVID-19. About the research overall: Samples of COVID-19 (acute and convalescent) were obtained from the United States, Italy and Spain. Nucleic acid was either cDNA or gDNA, and it came from T cells, B-cell-depleted T cells, or PBMCs.

Original analysis: Amplification with reference gene primers provided the estimates of nucleated cell counts. Only in-frame clones appear in the TCRdb table, and some are missing; sequencing was by immunoSEQ multiplex PCR. The V and J calls and clone size come from that table; D and trimming were worked out from the DNA. In the table there are around 260,000 clones, 80% to 95% of which are singletons. Individuals aged about 18 to 95 years were recruited from roughly 23 US areas. CDR1 and CDR2 (germline): MNHEY, SMNVEV (reference sequence). The J segment lost 7 bases and the V segment lost 4 bases, leaving 10 bases of the junction unmatched. This CDR3 spans 16 amino acids.

Sequenced material: PBMCs or T cells enriched from blood (not recorded which). The genes are TRBV27 and TRBJ2-6, with 7 bases that match TRBD2. This clonotype was sampled from a woman in her 30s who had recovered from COVID-19. The CDR3 spells CASSSPTSLGANVLTF. CDR3 coding DNA: TGTGCCAGCAGTTCCCCGACTAGCTTAGGTGCCAACGTCCTGACTTTC. The full variable domain, completed using reference TRBV27 and TRBJ2-6, is EAQVTQNPRYLITVTGKKLTVTCSQNMNHEYMSWYRQDPGLGLRQIYYSMNVEVTDKGDVPEGYKVSRKEKRNFPLILESPSPNQTSLYFCASSSPTSLGANVLTFGAGSRLTVL.